The 22 T cell receptor beta chains below come from one sample, sequenced in a study of radiotherapy plus CTLA-4 blockade in lung cancer. Clones were read by immunoSEQ multiplex PCR, and TCRdb kept only the in-frame ones, dropping some. The table has about 120,000 clones, 80% to 90% seen once; the top ten hold 6.9%. This material consisted of peripheral blood, taken from a patient treated with radiotherapy plus ipilimumab. Receptors were obtained from a human donor with non-small cell lung cancer that progressed on radiotherapy plus ipilimumab.

This chain uses TRBV7-2 with TRBJ2-1; TRBD1 matches 7 bases. Germline V gene sequence: CDR1 SGHTA, CDR2 FQGNSA. With V trimmed by 6 bases and J by 1 base, 3 bases remained unmatched. This CDR3 is 14 amino acids long. CDR3 region: CASSKTGSYNEQFF. The CDR3 nucleotides read TGTGCCAGCAGTAAGACAGGGTCCTACAATGAGCAGTTCTTC.

The CDR3 sequence is CASSLATEEKLFF. The CDR3 DNA follows: TGCGCCAGCAGCTTGGCTACGGAAGAAAAACTGTTTTTT. This chain links TRBV5-1 with TRBJ1-4; D ambiguous. The germline V and J ends were trimmed by 0 bases and 8 bases, with 8 bases remaining between them. The CDR3 contains 13 residues. Germline V lookup: CDR1 SGHRS, CDR2 YFSETQ.

There are a few counts of this clone. The chain combines TRBV30 with TRBJ2-5; a possible D gene is TRBD2 (6 bases). CDR1 GTSNPN and CDR2 SVGIG come from the germline V gene (reference sequence). This CDR3 region has 14 residues. Deletions cut 5 bases from V and 2 bases from J, with 15 bases between. This chain's CDR3 is CAWGLGTSQETQYF. CDR3 sequence (DNA): TGTGCCTGGGGACTGGGGACTTCGCAAGAGACCCAGTACTTC.

The chain has TRBV6-4 and TRBJ2-3, with TRBD1 as a possible D gene (6 bases). The CDR3 covers 13 residues. V lost 6 bases to trimming and J lost 2 bases, with 9 bases between them. Germline V gives CDR1 MRHNA, CDR2 SNTAGT. The DNA for the CDR3 is TGTGCCAGCAGCGCAGGGGACACAGATACGCAGTATTTT. This sequence encodes CASSAGDTDTQYF.

This chain uses TRBV6-5 with TRBJ2-7, with D perhaps being TRBD1 or TRBD2 (5 bases each). V lost 6 bases to trimming and J lost 2 bases, with 14 bases between them. The CDR3 totals 14 residues. Germline assignment: CDR1 MNHEY and CDR2 SVGAGI. The DNA for the CDR3 is TGTGCCAGCAGACTTCCGGGACGAACCTACGAGCAGTACTTC. It specifies CASRLPGRTYEQYF.

The gene calls are TRBV28 and TRBJ1-1, with D tentatively TRBD1 (6 bases). V dropped 6 bases and J dropped 3 bases, with 17 bases sitting between them. CDR3 length: 15 amino acids. Germline V lookup: CDR1 MDHEN, CDR2 SYDVKM. The CDR3 loop reads CASSSSGGGYTEAFF. CDR3 sequence (DNA): TGTGCCAGCAGCTCCTCGGGCGGGGGCTACACTGAAGCTTTCTTT.

In nucleotides, the CDR3 is TGTGCCAGCAGCAAGGGGGACAGCGAGAACACTGAAGCTTTCTTT. Protein product: CASSKGDSENTEAFF. This chain connects TRBV7-9 to TRBJ1-1; 7 positions agree with TRBD1. Looked up from germline, CDR1 is SEHNR and CDR2 is FQNEAQ (reference sequence). The trim removed 5 bases at V and 1 base at J, leaving 7 bases unmatched. This CDR3 is built from 15 residues.

The V gene is TRBV11-3, the J gene TRBJ2-7; 9 bases map to TRBD1. The CDR3 contains 13 residues. Germline CDR1 reads SGHNT; CDR2 reads YENEEA. The V segment lost 6 bases and the J segment 4 bases; nucleotides outside the gene matches: 4. This chain's CDR3 is CASRGTGFYEQYF. In DNA, the CDR3 is TGTGCCAGCAGGGGGACAGGGTTTTACGAGCAGTACTTC.

The V and J genes are TRBV18 and TRBJ1-2, with unresolved D. Germline V gene data show CDR1 as KGHSH and CDR2 as LQKENI. This CDR3 has 15 amino acids. V was trimmed by 3 bases and J by 7 bases, leaving 18 bases between them. This chain's CDR3 is CASSPVMGRGLGYTF. CDR3 coding DNA: TGTGCCAGCTCACCGGTGATGGGGAGAGGCCTTGGCTACACCTTC.

This clone has just one count. V usage is TRBV7-2 and J usage is TRBJ1-2; unclear D gene. Germline assignment: CDR1 SGHTA and CDR2 FQGNSA. The CDR3 sequence is 17 residues long. Trimming stripped 3 bases from V and 4 bases from J, with 21 bases between. The CDR3 DNA reads as TGTGCCAGCAGCTTGGATGGCGGAGACGGAAAGACCTATGGCTACACCTTC. Its translation: CASSLDGGDGKTYGYTF.

The chain is built from TRBV6-1 and TRBJ2-7; TRBD2 matches 9 bases. The CDR3 is 13 amino acids. Germline values: CDR1 MNHNS, CDR2 SASEGT. V trimming: 10 bases; J trimming: 4 bases; junction bases outside the gene matches: 8. CDR3 bases: TGTGCCACCGGGACTAGCAATAAATACGAGCAGTACTTC. Its translation is CATGTSNKYEQYF.

This clone was found once. The CDR3, as DNA: TGTGCCAGCACCGCAGGGATAACAGATACGCAGTATTTT. Protein: CASTAGITDTQYF. This chain uses TRBV25-1 with TRBJ2-3; perhaps TRBD1 as D (5 bases). Trimming took off 7 bases at V and 3 bases at J, with 11 bases between the two ends. Germline V gene sequence: CDR1 MGHDK, CDR2 SYGVNS. The CDR3 is 13 residues long. Combining the CDR3 with reference TRBV25-1 and TRBJ2-3 gives the whole variable domain EADIYQTPRYLVIGTGKKITLECSQTMGHDKMYWYQQDPGMELHLIHYSYGVNSTEKGDLSSESTVSRIRTEHFPLTLESARPSHTSQYLCASTAGITDTQYFGPGTRLTVL.

The J gene is TRBJ2-1, the V gene TRBV6-6; weak D call: TRBD1 (5 bases). The CDR3 consists of 14 residues. CDR1 and CDR2 (germline): MNHNY, SVGAGI (reference sequence). Trimming took off 4 bases at V and 6 bases at J, with 13 bases between the two ends. This CDR3 is CASSSQGAFNEQFF. The DNA for the CDR3 is TGTGCCAGCAGTTCCCAGGGTGCCTTCAATGAGCAGTTCTTC.

The chain combines TRBV5-8 with TRBJ2-1; TRBD1 or TRBD2 may be the D gene (5 bases each). The CDR3 is made up of 14 amino acids. Germline CDR1 is SGHTS and CDR2 is YDEGEE. Trimming removed 4 bases at V and 8 bases at J, with 16 bases between. In DNA, the CDR3 is TGTGCCAGCAGCCCGGGACCACCCATAGATGAGCAGTTCTTC. Its translation is CASSPGPPIDEQFF.

V gene TRBV7-9 combines with J gene TRBJ1-1; D gene unclear. The length of the CDR3 is 14 residues. Germline CDR1 SEHNR, CDR2 FQNEAQ (reference sequence). The germline V and J ends were trimmed by 1 base and 5 bases, with 11 bases remaining between them. Here the CDR3 reads CASSLDGVGTEAFF. The CDR3 bases are TGTGCCAGCAGCTTAGACGGGGTTGGTACTGAAGCTTTCTTT.

This clone was counted between two and nine times. The V call is TRBV7-9, the J call TRBJ2-7; TRBD1 matches at 9 bases. V dropped 5 bases and J dropped 7; count of bases not matched to a gene: 12. The CDR3 spans 15 residues. Germline V gives CDR1 SEHNR, CDR2 FQNEAQ (reference sequence). As DNA, the CDR3 is TGTGCCAGCAGCCCCCGGGCGGGACAGGGCGATGAGCAGTACTTC. It translates to CASSPRAGQGDEQYF.

The genes are TRBV19 and TRBJ2-3; unclear D gene. Germline CDR1 LNHDA, CDR2 SQIVND (reference sequence). Trimming pared 3 bases from V and 5 bases from J, leaving 15 bases between. The CDR3 has 15 amino acids. This CDR3 is CASSMSRGVGDTQYF. The CDR3 nucleotides read TGTGCCAGTAGTATGTCACGCGGAGTAGGAGATACGCAGTATTTT.

This chain connects TRBV21-1 to TRBJ2-7; TRBD2, the table's D call, was not compared with the DNA. TRBV21-1 is a pseudogene. This CDR3 has 18 amino acids. CDR3 loop: CASRNHRRGLPPHYEQYF. The DNA for the CDR3 is TGTGCCAGCAGGAACCATAGGCGGGGTCTTCCCCCCCACTACGAGCAGTACTTC.

The chain links TRBV10-3 to TRBJ1-5; D might be TRBD1 (5 bases). Trimming took 5 bases from V and 2 from J, leaving 13 bases between them. CDR1 is ENHRY, CDR2 SYGVKD, per germline. The CDR3 contains 15 residues. The CDR3 here is CAISRDSGGNQPQHF. Written as DNA, the CDR3 is TGTGCCATCAGTCGGGACTCGGGGGGCAATCAGCCCCAGCATTTT.

The CDR3 DNA reads TGTGCCAGCAGCCCCGGGACGGTCAACACCGGGGAGCTGTTTTTT. Amino acid sequence: CASSPGTVNTGELFF. This chain joins TRBV11-2 and TRBJ2-2; either TRBD1 or TRBD2 may fit D (5 bases each). Germline V gene sequence: CDR1 SGHAT, CDR2 FQNNGV. CDR3 length: 15 amino acids. Trimming shortened V by 5 bases and J by 2 bases, and 12 bases separated the two germline ends.

This chain uses TRBV10-1 with TRBJ2-3; 10 bases align to TRBD2. The germline CDR1 and CDR2 sequences are WNHNN and SYGVQD (reference sequence). This CDR3 has 15 amino acids. Trimming at V came to 5 bases and at J to 5 bases, leaving 7 bases not matched to a gene. The CDR3 nucleotides are TGCGCCAGCAGTCAAAGCGGGAGGGCCGAAGATACGCAGTATTTT. Encoded protein: CASSQSGRAEDTQYF.

This chain links TRBV7-9 with TRBJ1-1; TRBD1 aligns across 7 bases. Germline V lookup: CDR1 SEHNR, CDR2 FQNEAQ (reference sequence). The CDR3 runs to 13 residues. J lost 4 bases, V lost 6 bases, and 5 bases had no gene match. The CDR3 DNA sequence: TGTGCCAGCAGAGACACAGGGGCCACTGAAGCTTTCTTT. It yields the protein CASRDTGATEAFF. Full variable domain (remainder filled in from reference TRBV7-9 and TRBJ1-1): DTGVSQNPRHKITKRGQNVTFRCDPISEHNRLYWYRQTLGQGPEFLTYFQNEAQLEKSRLLSDRFSAERPKGSFSTLEIQRTEQGDSAMYLCASRDTGATEAFFGQGTRLTVV.